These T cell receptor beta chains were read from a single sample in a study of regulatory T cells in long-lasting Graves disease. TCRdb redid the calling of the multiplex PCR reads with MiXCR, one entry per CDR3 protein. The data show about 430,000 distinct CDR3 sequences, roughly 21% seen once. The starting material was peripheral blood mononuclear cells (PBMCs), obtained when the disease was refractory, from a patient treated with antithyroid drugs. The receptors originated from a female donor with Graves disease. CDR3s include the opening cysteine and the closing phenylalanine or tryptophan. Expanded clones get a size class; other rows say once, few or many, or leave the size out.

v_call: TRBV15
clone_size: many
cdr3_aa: CATSREGVIGEAFF

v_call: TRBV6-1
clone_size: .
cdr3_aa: CASRRDGHYEQYF

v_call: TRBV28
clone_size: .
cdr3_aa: CASSNRGVESYEQYF

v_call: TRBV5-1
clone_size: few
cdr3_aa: CASSLARDTVTNTEAFF

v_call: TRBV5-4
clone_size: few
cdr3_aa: CASSLEPGLADYEQYF

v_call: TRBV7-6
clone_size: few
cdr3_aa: CASSLVGDRGPGNTIYF

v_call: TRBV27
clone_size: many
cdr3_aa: CASSLTGPNEAFF

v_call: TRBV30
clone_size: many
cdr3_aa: CAWSAEGAGNEKLFF

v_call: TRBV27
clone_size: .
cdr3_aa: CASSPGDATYEQYF

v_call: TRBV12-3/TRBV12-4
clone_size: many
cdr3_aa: CASSLGQGVNEQYF

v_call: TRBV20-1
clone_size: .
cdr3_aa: CSARENNQPQHF

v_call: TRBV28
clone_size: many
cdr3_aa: CASSFYESRLSTGANVLTF

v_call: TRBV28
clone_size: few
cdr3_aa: CASSFIGTGSTDTQYF

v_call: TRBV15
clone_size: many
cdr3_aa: CATSGGSYGYTF

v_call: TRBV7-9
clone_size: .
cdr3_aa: CASSLGGGSHGYTF

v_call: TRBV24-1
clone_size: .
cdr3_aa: CATSDSIGTSGRRSHNEQFF

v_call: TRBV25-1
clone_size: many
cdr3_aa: CASSVQGYEQYF